The entry that follows covers one T cell receptor beta chain sequence. The antigen is unknown. The sample is drawn from a study of OX40 agonist ivuxolimab in advanced cancers. Regarding the study as a whole: At 0.1 to 3.0 mg/kg and by week 6, clonal expansion occurred in CD4+ and CD8+ blood T cells.

Researchers took blood at baseline, on cycle 4 day 1, and on cycle 7 day 1. This CDR3 has 14 amino acids. Per germline, CDR1 SNHLY and CDR2 FYNNEI. The V segment lost 10 bases and the J segment 0 bases; nucleotides outside the gene matches: 4. Profiled with immunoSEQ multiplex PCR; TCRdb holds only in-frame clones, not every one. The data show over 50,000 clones, over 80% seen once. The receptor was isolated from an adult with an advanced solid tumor such as melanoma, head and neck, liver or kidney cancer. Source: CD4+ or CD8+ T cells sorted from blood, taken in a trial of the OX40 agonist ivuxolimab. The J gene is TRBJ2-4, the V gene TRBV2, with 9 bases fitting TRBD1. The CDR3 sequence: CAIGTGKAKNIQYF. CDR3 bases: TGTGCCATAGGGACAGGGAAAGCCAAAAACATTCAGTACTTC.